This is a list of T cell receptor beta chains from one sample in a study of control samples from healthy donors and cancer patients. Using immunoSEQ multiplex PCR, the repertoire was profiled, and TCRdb retains in-frame clones only, with some absent. The top ten hold less than 6.5% of the sample, which has about 69,000 clones, approximately 89% seen once. The source material was PBMCs. The receptors shown here come from a man in his sixties with colorectal cancer. The CDR3 runs from the conserved cysteine through the conserved F or W. Each record gives: D gene, clone size, J gene, V gene, CDR3 DNA, CDR3 protein. D genes are given only for firm matches. For some rows the clone size is stated as once, few or many, or as a class when expanded; others skip it.

d_gene: .
abundance: .
j_gene: TRBJ1-4
v_gene: TRBV6-5
CDR3nt: TGTGCCAGCAGTATCTCTCAAAAGGGGGAAAAACTGTTTTTT
CDR3aa: CASSISQKGEKLFF

d_gene: TRBD2
abundance: .
j_gene: TRBJ2-3
v_gene: TRBV9
CDR3nt: TGTGCCAGCAGCGGCGGCGTGCCTCCCGGGACTAGCGGGGGCCATTTCACAGATACGCAGTATTTT
CDR3aa: CASSGGVPPGTSGGHFTDTQYF

d_gene: .
abundance: .
j_gene: TRBJ1-4
v_gene: TRBV12-2
CDR3nt: TGTGCAAGTCGCTTTCGAACCGGGGAAAAACTGTTTTTT
CDR3aa: CASRFRTGEKLFF

d_gene: .
abundance: .
j_gene: TRBJ2-5
v_gene: TRBV10-2
CDR3nt: TGCGCCACTCTAGGGGCAAGGGAGACCCAGTACTTC
CDR3aa: CATLGARETQYF

d_gene: .
abundance: .
j_gene: TRBJ2-1
v_gene: TRBV11-2
CDR3nt: TGTGCCAGCAGCTTAGGTCCTTGGGGGAAGCTTGGTGAGCAGTTCTTC
CDR3aa: CASSLGPWGKLGEQFF

d_gene: .
abundance: .
j_gene: TRBJ1-2
v_gene: TRBV12-3/TRBV12-4
CDR3nt: TGTGCCAGCAGTCCCGTCGACACCTTC
CDR3aa: CASSPVDTF

d_gene: TRBD2
abundance: few
j_gene: TRBJ2-5
v_gene: TRBV4-1
CDR3nt: TGCGCCAGCAGCCAAGATCTAGCGGGGGTGCTGGGGGAGACCCAGTACTTC
CDR3aa: CASSQDLAGVLGETQYF

d_gene: .
abundance: .
j_gene: TRBJ1-3
v_gene: TRBV5-6
CDR3nt: TGTGCCAGCAGCTTTCAGAGTGGAAACACCATATATTTT
CDR3aa: CASSFQSGNTIYF

d_gene: .
abundance: .
j_gene: TRBJ2-7
v_gene: TRBV5-8
CDR3nt: TGTGCCACCACCCGGACCAGGGGTTCCTACGAGCAGTACTTC
CDR3aa: CATTRTRGSYEQYF

d_gene: TRBD1
abundance: few
j_gene: TRBJ1-4
v_gene: TRBV5-1
CDR3nt: TGCGCCAGCAGCGTGGGACAGGGGGCAACTAATGAAAAACTGTTTTTT
CDR3aa: CASSVGQGATNEKLFF

d_gene: TRBD1
abundance: .
j_gene: TRBJ1-6
v_gene: TRBV6-4
CDR3nt: TGTGCCAGCAGCGAGATTGGACAGGGAATTACACCCCTCCACTTT
CDR3aa: CASSEIGQGITPLHF

d_gene: .
abundance: once
j_gene: TRBJ2-7
v_gene: TRBV19
CDR3nt: TGTGCCAGTAGTCTTCAGGACTCCTACGAGCAGTACTTC
CDR3aa: CASSLQDSYEQYF

d_gene: .
abundance: .
j_gene: TRBJ2-1
v_gene: TRBV19
CDR3nt: TGTGCCAGTACCTCCGGGCTTTACAGGAATGAGCAGTTCTTC
CDR3aa: CASTSGLYRNEQFF

d_gene: .
abundance: .
j_gene: TRBJ2-2
v_gene: TRBV6-2/TRBV6-3
CDR3nt: TGTGCCAGCAGTTACCGGGGGGCAAACACCGGGGAGCTGTTTTTT
CDR3aa: CASSYRGANTGELFF

d_gene: .
abundance: .
j_gene: TRBJ1-1
v_gene: TRBV5-1
CDR3nt: TGCGCCACCCTGTGGGGTCCGAACACTGAAGCTTTCTTT
CDR3aa: CATLWGPNTEAFF

d_gene: TRBD2
abundance: few
j_gene: TRBJ2-7
v_gene: TRBV7-2
CDR3nt: TGTGCCAGCAGCTTAGTTCCTAGCGGGAGTTCCTACGAGCAGTACTTC
CDR3aa: CASSLVPSGSSYEQYF

d_gene: .
abundance: .
j_gene: TRBJ1-5
v_gene: TRBV6-5
CDR3nt: TGTGCCAGCACCAAGGGGGGGCCCGGCAATCAGCCCCAGCATTTT
CDR3aa: CASTKGGPGNQPQHF

d_gene: .
abundance: .
j_gene: TRBJ1-4
v_gene: TRBV30
CDR3nt: TGTGCCTGGAGTTGGTCTGAAAAACTGTTTTTT
CDR3aa: CAWSWSEKLFF

d_gene: TRBD1
abundance: .
j_gene: TRBJ1-2
v_gene: TRBV10-3
CDR3nt: TGTGCCATCAGTGAGTCGCCCACAGGGGTAAACTATGGCTACACCTTC
CDR3aa: CAISESPTGVNYGYTF

d_gene: .
abundance: .
j_gene: TRBJ2-7
v_gene: TRBV7-9
CDR3nt: TGTGCCAGCAGCCCAGTTTGGGGGGCCTACGAGCAGTACTTC
CDR3aa: CASSPVWGAYEQYF

d_gene: .
abundance: .
j_gene: TRBJ2-3
v_gene: TRBV2
CDR3nt: TGTGCCAGCCTGGCGCCCCTTGGTAAAGATACGCAGTATTTT
CDR3aa: CASLAPLGKDTQYF

d_gene: .
abundance: .
j_gene: TRBJ2-2
v_gene: TRBV18
CDR3nt: TGTGCCAGCTCCAAACAGGAATCGAACACCGGGGAGCTGTTTTTT
CDR3aa: CASSKQESNTGELFF

d_gene: TRBD1
abundance: .
j_gene: TRBJ1-4
v_gene: TRBV19
CDR3nt: TGTGCCAGTAGTCGGACAGGGGTGGAGGAAAAACTGTTTTTT
CDR3aa: CASSRTGVEEKLFF

d_gene: .
abundance: .
j_gene: TRBJ2-3
v_gene: TRBV12-3/TRBV12-4
CDR3nt: TGTGCCAGCAGTCGAGACTTTGCAGATACGCAGTATTTT
CDR3aa: CASSRDFADTQYF

d_gene: .
abundance: .
j_gene: TRBJ2-3
v_gene: TRBV14
CDR3nt: TGTGCCAGCAGCCAAGAGAAGCTTTGGAGAGATACGCAGTATTTT
CDR3aa: CASSQEKLWRDTQYF

d_gene: TRBD2
abundance: .
j_gene: TRBJ2-5
v_gene: TRBV5-1
CDR3nt: TGCGCCAGCACCTACTCGGGGGGGCTCGGGGAGACCCAGTACTTC
CDR3aa: CASTYSGGLGETQYF

d_gene: .
abundance: .
j_gene: TRBJ1-1
v_gene: TRBV14
CDR3nt: TGTGCCAGCAGCTACTGGGGGGGCGAGGTTGAAGCTTTCTTT
CDR3aa: CASSYWGGEVEAFF

d_gene: TRBD1
abundance: once
j_gene: TRBJ1-2
v_gene: TRBV4-1
CDR3nt: TGCGCCAGCAGCCCCGGGACAGGGGGTGGCTACACCTTC
CDR3aa: CASSPGTGGGYTF

d_gene: .
abundance: .
j_gene: TRBJ1-1
v_gene: TRBV25-1
CDR3nt: TGTGCCAGCAGTGAAAGGTTAGAACAGCCTAATATTCCTGAAGCTTTCTTT
CDR3aa: CASSERLEQPNIPEAFF